This TCR beta chain is from a study of cytomegalovirus exposure and HLA in healthy donors. Whole-study results and caveats: When a later analysis was performed, an Asian-associated ancestry cluster reportedly had fewer N-insertions than the roughly 690-donor mean.

No record was made of this donor's CMV serostatus. This clone showed up just a few times. Its antigen is still unknown. Germline V gives CDR1 SNHLY, CDR2 FYNNEI. Trimming took 6 bases from V and 5 from J; bases not matched to a gene: 10. This CDR3 spans 14 amino acids. 60 Vbeta and 13 Jbeta primers were used in PCR. Libraries were prepared by immunoSEQ multiplex PCR; TCRdb keeps only in-frame clonotypes and omits some of them. The table lists some 140,000 clones, around 63% of them singletons, with around 1.6% in the top ten. The sequence came from a human donor in good health. This chain connects TRBV2 to TRBJ2-7; the match to TRBD2 covers 7 bases. The sample consisted of PBMCs. CDR3 sequence: CASRARGGVHEQYF. The CDR3 nucleotides are TGTGCCAGCAGGGCCCGCGGGGGAGTCCACGAGCAGTACTTC. The whole variable domain, filled in from reference TRBV2 and TRBJ2-7, reads EPEVTQTPSHQVTQMGQEVILRCVPISNHLYFYWYRQILGQKVEFLVSFYNNEISEKSEIFDDQFSVERPDGSNFTLKIRSTKLEDSAMYFCASRARGGVHEQYFGPGTRLTVT.